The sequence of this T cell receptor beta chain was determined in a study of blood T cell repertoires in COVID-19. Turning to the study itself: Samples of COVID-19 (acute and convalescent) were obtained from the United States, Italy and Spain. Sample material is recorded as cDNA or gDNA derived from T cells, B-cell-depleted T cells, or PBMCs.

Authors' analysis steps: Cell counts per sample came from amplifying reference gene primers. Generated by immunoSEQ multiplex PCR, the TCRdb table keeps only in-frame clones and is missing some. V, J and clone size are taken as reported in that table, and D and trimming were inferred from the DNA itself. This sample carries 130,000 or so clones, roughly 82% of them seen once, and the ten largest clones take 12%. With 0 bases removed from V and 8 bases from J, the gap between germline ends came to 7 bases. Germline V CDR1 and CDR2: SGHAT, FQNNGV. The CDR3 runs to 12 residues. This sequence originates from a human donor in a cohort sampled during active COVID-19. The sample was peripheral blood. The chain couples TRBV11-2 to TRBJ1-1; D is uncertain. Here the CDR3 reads CASSLDTQEAFF. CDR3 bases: TGTGCCAGCAGCTTAGATACCCAGGAAGCTTTCTTT.